This T cell receptor (beta chain) was retrieved from a study of blood T cell repertoires in COVID-19. The data were produced by immunoSEQ multiplex PCR, yet TCRdb's version contains in-frame clones alone and is incomplete. Of over 65,000 clones listed, around nine tenths are singletons. The germline gives CDR1 KGHSH, CDR2 LQKENI. V gave up 2 bases and J gave up 2 bases, with 9 bases separating them. The CDR3 totals 14 residues. The sequenced sample consisted of peripheral blood. This sequence joins TRBV18 and TRBJ2-5, with D perhaps TRBD1 (6 bases). The TCR comes from a woman older than 75 with acute or convalescent COVID-19. The CDR3 loop is CASSPGQRQETQYF. CDR3 DNA: TGTGCCAGCTCACCAGGACAGCGTCAAGAGACCCAGTACTTC.